These 3 T cell receptor beta chains originate from one sample sequenced in a study of CD8 T cells in Susac syndrome. After extraction with the RNeasy kit, roughly 0.45 to 1 ug of the RNA was reverse transcribed using random hexamers. TCRdb independently ran MiXCR on the immunoSEQ multiplex PCR reads; one entry per CDR3 protein. The repertoire has more than 200,000 distinct CDR3 sequences, about 93% of them found once; the top ten carry 0.1% to 0.15%. Sequenced: CD8+ T cells from PBMCs. These TCRs come from a human donor with multiple sclerosis.

The chain is built from TRBV12-3 or TRBV12-4 and TRBJ2-3; D is ambiguous. The CDR3 sequence is 13 residues long. The V end lost 7 bases, the J end lost 4 bases, and 12 bases lay between the germline ends. This CDR3 is CASNPLYPDTQYF. DNA of the CDR3: TGTGCCAGCAATCCCCTCTACCCAGATACGCAGTATTTT.

The chain recombines TRBV4-1 with TRBJ2-7; 8 nucleotides agree with TRBD2. Trimming at V came to 3 bases and at J to 3 bases, leaving 7 bases not matched to a gene. Germline V lookup: CDR1 MGHRA, CDR2 YSYEKL. The CDR3 totals 15 residues. The CDR3 coding sequence is TGCGCCAGCAGCCACCTAGGCGGGGGGTTCTACGAGCAGTACTTC. This gives the protein CASSHLGGGFYEQYF.

The rearrangement joins TRBV7-3 to TRBJ2-1, with a weak D call TRBD2 (6 bases). CDR1 and CDR2 (germline): SGHTA, FQGTGA. The V gene lost 5 bases and the J gene lost 10 bases, with 18 bases spanning the gap. The CDR3 is 14 amino acids. This chain's CDR3 is CASSPLSGPGEQFF. CDR3 sequence (DNA): TGTGCCAGCAGCCCACTCAGCGGGCCGGGGGAGCAGTTCTTC.